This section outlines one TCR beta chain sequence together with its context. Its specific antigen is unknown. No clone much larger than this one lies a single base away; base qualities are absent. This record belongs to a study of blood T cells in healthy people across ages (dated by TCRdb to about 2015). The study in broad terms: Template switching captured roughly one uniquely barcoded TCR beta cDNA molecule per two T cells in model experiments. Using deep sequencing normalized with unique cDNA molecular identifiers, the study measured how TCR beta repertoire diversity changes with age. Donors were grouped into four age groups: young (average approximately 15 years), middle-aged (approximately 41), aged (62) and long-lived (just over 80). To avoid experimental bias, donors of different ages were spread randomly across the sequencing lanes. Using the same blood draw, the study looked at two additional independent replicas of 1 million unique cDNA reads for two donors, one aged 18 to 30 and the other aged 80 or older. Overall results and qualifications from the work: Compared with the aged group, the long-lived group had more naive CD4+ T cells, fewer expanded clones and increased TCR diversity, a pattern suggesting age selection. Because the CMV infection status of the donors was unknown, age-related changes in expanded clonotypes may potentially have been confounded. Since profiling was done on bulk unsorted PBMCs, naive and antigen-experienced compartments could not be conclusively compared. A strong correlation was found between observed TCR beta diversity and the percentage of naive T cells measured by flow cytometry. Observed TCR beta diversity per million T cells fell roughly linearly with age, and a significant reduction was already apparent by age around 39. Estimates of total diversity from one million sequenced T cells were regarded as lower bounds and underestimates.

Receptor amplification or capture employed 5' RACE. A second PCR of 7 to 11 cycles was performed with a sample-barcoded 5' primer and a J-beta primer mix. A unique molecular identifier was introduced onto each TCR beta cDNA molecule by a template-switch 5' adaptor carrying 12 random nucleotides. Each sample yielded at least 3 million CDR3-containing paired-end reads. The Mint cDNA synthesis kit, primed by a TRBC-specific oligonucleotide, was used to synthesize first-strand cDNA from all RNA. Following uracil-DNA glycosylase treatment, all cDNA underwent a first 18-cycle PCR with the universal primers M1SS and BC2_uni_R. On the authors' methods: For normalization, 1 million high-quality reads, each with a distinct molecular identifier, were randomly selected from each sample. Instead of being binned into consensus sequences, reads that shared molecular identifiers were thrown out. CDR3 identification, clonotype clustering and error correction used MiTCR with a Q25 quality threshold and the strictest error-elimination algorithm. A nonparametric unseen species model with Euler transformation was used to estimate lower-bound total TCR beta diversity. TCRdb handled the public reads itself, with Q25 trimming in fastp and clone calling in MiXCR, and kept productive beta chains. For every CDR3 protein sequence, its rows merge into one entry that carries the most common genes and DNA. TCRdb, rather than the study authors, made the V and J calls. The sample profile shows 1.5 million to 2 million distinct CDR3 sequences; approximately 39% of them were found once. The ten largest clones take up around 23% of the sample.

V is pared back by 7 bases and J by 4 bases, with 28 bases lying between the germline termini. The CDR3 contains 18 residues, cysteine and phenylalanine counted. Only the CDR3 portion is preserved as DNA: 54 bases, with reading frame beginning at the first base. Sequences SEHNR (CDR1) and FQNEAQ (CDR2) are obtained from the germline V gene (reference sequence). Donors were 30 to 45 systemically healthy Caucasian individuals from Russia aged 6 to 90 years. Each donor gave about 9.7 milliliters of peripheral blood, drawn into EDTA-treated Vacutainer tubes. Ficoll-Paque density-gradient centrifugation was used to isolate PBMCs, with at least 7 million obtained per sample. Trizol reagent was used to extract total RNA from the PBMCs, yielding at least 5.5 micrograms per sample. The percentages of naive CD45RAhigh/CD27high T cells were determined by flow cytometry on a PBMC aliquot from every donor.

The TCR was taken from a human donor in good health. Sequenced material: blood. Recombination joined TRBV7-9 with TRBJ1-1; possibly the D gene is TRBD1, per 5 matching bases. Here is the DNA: TGTGCCAGCACCGACCCCTTGGGCTCTCCATCTGGGGGCACTGAAGCTTTCTTT. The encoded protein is CASTDPLGSPSGGTEAFF.